Below, one T cell receptor beta chain is given with its context. Its antigen is still unknown. The missing CDR3 end, 3 residues past where the read stops, is filled in from the germline J gene. Every participant had a single incident cervical HPV16 infection, and prevalent HPV16 infections were excluded. Cervical HPV DNA was detected by MY09/MY11 PCR, and genotyping was performed by dot-blot hybridization. Roughly 15 mL of heparinized blood were centrifuged, and the buffy coat was split into aliquots, frozen at -30 degrees C, and then kept at -80 degrees C. Genomic DNA was extracted from buffy coat specimens using QIAGEN kits. This sample stems from a study of T cells in women clearing cervical HPV infection (dated by TCRdb to the late 2010s). Broadly, across the study: The cases were 25 women with histologically confirmed HPV16-related CIN3 or worse, and 2 of those women had invasive cancers. Nested within Costa Rica's Guanacaste HPV Natural History Study, an exploratory proof-of-principle case-control study compared TCR repertoires across cervical HPV16 outcomes. The parent cohort enrolled 10,000 to 11,000 women aged 18 or older in Guanacaste, Costa Rica, in about 1993 to 1994 and followed the women for six to eight years. HLA typing was available for only a few women, so HLA type could not be excluded as a confounder. Cases were matched to controls by age within five years and by the year the sample was collected. Blood from cases was collected at the visit where the lesion was first found, while blood from controls was collected once the infection could no longer be detected. As quality controls, five blinded duplicates were added to each group, bringing the total to roughly 60 samples made up of some 50 participants and ten or so replicates. The 20 to 25 controls were women who cleared a single incident HPV16 infection within 12 months without developing precancer or cancer. Cases had a median age of almost 35 years compared with approximately 40 for controls, and baseline characteristics showed no significant differences between the groups. Among cases, blood sampling came a median of approximately 150 days after lesion detection, with an interquartile range of about 80 to 230 days. Points the paper makes about the study in general: Random forest classifiers that combined richness and V gene abundances separated cases from controls with an estimated AUC of around 0.87. Lower TRBV6-7 relative abundance was observed in cases than in controls (approximately 0.1% versus 0.16%; Bonferroni P = 0.0008). The cross-sectional design could not show whether the associations came before the infection or were a result of it, and neither effector/memory subsets nor HPV-specific T cells were isolated. Across sequencing depths, CIN3+ cases showed significantly higher TCR repertoire richness than controls, but evenness did not differ between the groups. Because the number of T cells per sample was unknown, the richness differences could reflect varying T-cell content rather than repertoire biology.

Looking up the germline V gene (reference sequence) yields CDR1 LNHDA and CDR2 SQIVND. Unmatched junction bases come to 15, with V trimmed by 5 bases and J by 7 bases. Including the terminal cysteine and phenylalanine, the CDR3 comprises 17 residues. The CDR3 was read in part: 42 bases, with the frame set at base 1. TCR beta CDR3 regions were amplified by multiplex PCR using the immunoSEQ assay from an average of 1200 ng genomic DNA per sample. The assay corrected primer bias using a complete synthetic TCR repertoire to establish an amplification baseline. The amplicons were sequenced using the Illumina platform. The study's own analysis went as follows. Sequences were error-corrected by clustering with frequency ratios and a modified nearest-neighbor algorithm and were then analyzed in the immunoSEQ Analyzer with IMGT gene definitions. TCR richness and evenness were averaged over 20 rarefaction repeats at each rarefaction depth, excluding samples with fewer sequences than the depth. Wilcoxon rank sum tests with FDR correction were used to compare relative abundances of V, D and J genes between the groups. For the blinded duplicates, the intraclass correlation was about 96% for TCR richness and averaged approximately 76% across roughly 69 gene segments. The table was pulled from immuneACCESS by TCRdb, which kept in-frame rearrangements only. Such tables lose some clones; where checked, under half of the loss comes from unresolved V genes, and the rest has no known cause. For V, J and clone size, that table is used; D and trimming come from the DNA. The table held for this sample gives 25,000 to 35,000 clones. 4.2% of the sample is held by the ten biggest clonotypes.

The chain joins TRBV19 to TRBJ2-1; TRBD1 aligns with 9 central bases. The sequence derives from a woman between 18 and 70 years old with a cervical HPV16 infection that either progressed to CIN3+ or cleared (not recorded which). The material sequenced was blood buffy coat. The encoded CDR3 is CASSRRLPGQGGNEQFF. CDR3 DNA, as far as it was read: TGTGCCAGTAGTCGACGCCTACCGGGACAGGGAGGTAATGAG. With the rest looked up from the reference TRBV19 and TRBJ2-1 genes rather than sequenced, the full variable domain is DGGITQSPKYLFRKEGQNVTLSCEQNLNHDAMYWYRQDPGQGLRLIYYSQIVNDFQKGDIAEGYSVSREKKESFPLTVTSAQKNPTAFYLCASSRRLPGQGGNEQFFGPGTRLTVL.